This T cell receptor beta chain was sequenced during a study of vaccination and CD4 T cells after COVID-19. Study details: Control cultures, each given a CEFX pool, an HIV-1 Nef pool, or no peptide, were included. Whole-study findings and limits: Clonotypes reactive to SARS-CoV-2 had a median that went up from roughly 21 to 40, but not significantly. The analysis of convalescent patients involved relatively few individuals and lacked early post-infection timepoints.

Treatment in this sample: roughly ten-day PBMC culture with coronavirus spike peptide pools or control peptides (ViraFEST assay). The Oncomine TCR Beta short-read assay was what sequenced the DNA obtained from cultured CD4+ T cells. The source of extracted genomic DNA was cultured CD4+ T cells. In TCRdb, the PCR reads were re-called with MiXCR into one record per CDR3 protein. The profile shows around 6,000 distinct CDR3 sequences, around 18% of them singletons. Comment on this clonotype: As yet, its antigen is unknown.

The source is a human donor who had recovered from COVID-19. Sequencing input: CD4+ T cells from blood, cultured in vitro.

The chain's CDR3 is CASSPGQGNRETQYF. CDR3 sequence (DNA): TGTGCCAGCTCTCCGGGACAGGGGAATCGAGAGACCCAGTACTTC. V usage is TRBV18 and J usage is TRBJ2-5; 10 bases match TRBD1. J gave up 4 bases and V 6 bases, and 8 bases lay outside the gene matches. Germline V gene data show CDR1 as KGHSH and CDR2 as LQKENI. The length of the CDR3 is 15 residues.